This entry describes one T cell receptor (beta chain). These data come from a study of PD-1 blockade in classical Hodgkin lymphoma. The germline CDR1 and CDR2 sequences are MGHRA and YSYEKL. V shed 0 bases and J shed 2 bases, with 11 bases lying between them. This CDR3 contains 15 residues. TCRdb keeps only in-frame clones here, not all; method: immunoSEQ multiplex PCR. Altogether about 96,000 clones are present, about 92% being singletons, with the ten largest covering approximately 2%. Regarding time point: cycle 4 day 1 (C4D1), after 6 weeks of nivolumab. Each patient's relapse followed autologous stem cell transplantation, and brentuximab vedotin exposure varied.

The source is a human donor with classical Hodgkin lymphoma. The chain recombines TRBV4-1 with TRBJ2-7; TRBD1 or TRBD2 may be the D gene (5 bases each). This sample comprised peripheral blood mononuclear cells (PBMCs), obtained before the fourth cycle of nivolumab. CDR3 protein: CASSQDRGGAYEQYF. CDR3 nucleotides: TGCGCCAGCAGCCAAGACCGGGGCGGAGCCTACGAGCAGTACTTC.